These T cell receptor beta chains were read from a single sample in a study of technical replicates of blood from a few donors. Assay: immunoSEQ multiplex PCR; the TCRdb copy retains only in-frame clones and omits some. Seen here are over 70,000 clones, roughly 96% observed once, and the top ten hold 0.2%. Sequencing was performed on T cells isolated from PBMCs. These receptors came from a human donor in good health. Both conserved end residues are part of each CDR3. D genes are given only for firm matches.

TRBV9	.	CASSVYREAYTGELFF
TRBV6-1	.	CASSEAALAHTLAKNIQYF
TRBV7-9	.	CASSLSQGPSYEQYF
TRBV29-1	.	CSVEDQHSLFF
TRBV9	.	CASSSHNGISYEQYF
TRBV6-5	.	CASSYSPPGSGYEQYF
TRBV11-2	.	CASTHYGQRTYEQYF
TRBV4-2	TRBD2	CASSQDHPLAGGYEQYF
TRBV27	.	CASGRDRTQYF
TRBV13	TRBD1	CASSPGQGGQPQHF
TRBV30	TRBD2	CAWTSGGDTDTQYF
TRBV6-1	TRBD2	CASSEALLGVGGTGELFF
TRBV11-2	.	CASSLSGRSSPLHF
TRBV29-1	TRBD1	CSVEAWDSSGANVLTF
TRBV19	TRBD1	CASSMGADRGLRNGYTF
TRBV9	TRBD2	CASSPAGGQETQYF
TRBV7-2	TRBD2	CASSSGLAGTYNEQFF
TRBV7-2	.	CASSLRPGSYGYTF